This entry lists 18 T cell receptor beta chains sequenced from one sample in a study of T cells in women clearing cervical HPV infection. The protocol was immunoSEQ multiplex PCR, while the TCRdb copy is restricted to in-frame clones and leaves out a portion. This table holds around 15,000 clones. Sequencing used blood buffy coat. The receptors come from a woman between 18 and 75 years old with a cervical HPV16 infection that either progressed to CIN3+ or cleared (not recorded which).

A note on this clone: The sequence runs out 3 residues before the end of the CDR3; the remainder is reconstructed from the germline J gene. The V and J genes are TRBV12-5 and TRBJ2-1; 8 nucleotides align to TRBD1. CDR1 is LGHNT, CDR2 FRNRAP, per germline. The CDR3 sequence is 15 residues long. With V trimmed by 3 bases and J by 4 bases, 5 bases remained unmatched. CDR3 bases read: TGTGCTAGTGGTTTTGACAGGGGACCATACAATGAG. Its translation: CASGFDRGPYNE. The whole CDR3 region reads CASGFDRGPYNEQFF.

By frequency, this clone registers medium-sized. The CDR3 region is CASSFAFRTSGSYEQYF. The part of the CDR3 DNA that was read is TGTGCCAGCAGTTTCGCTTTTCGGACTAGCGGCTCCTACGAG. The rearrangement uses TRBV12-3 or TRBV12-4 and TRBJ2-7; the match to TRBD2 covers 10 bases. The CDR3 extends 3 residues past the end of the read, so its final part is completed from the germline J gene. There are 17 residues in the CDR3. The ends lost 3 bases at V and 0 bases at J; junction bases unmatched: 8.

Note on this clone: Read sequence stops 3 residues before the CDR3 end, and the germline J gene provides the missing end. The chain joins TRBV18 to TRBJ1-2; 10 nucleotides align to TRBD1. The germline V gene has CDR1 KGHSH and CDR2 LQKENI. The CDR3 spans 19 residues. The CDR3 region is CASSPIQQRTGGREETYTF. The covered CDR3 bases are TGTGCCAGCTCACCAATACAACAACGGACAGGGGGACGAGAAGAGACC.

Note on this clone: The read gets to within 3 residues of the CDR3 end, and the germline J gene fills in the rest. The chain is built from TRBV6-2 or TRBV6-3 and TRBJ2-1, with a possible D match to TRBD1 (6 bases). CDR3 length: 13 residues. Looked up from germline, CDR1 is MNHEY and CDR2 is SVGEGT. The V end lost 10 bases, the J end lost 7 bases, and 17 bases lay between the germline ends. CDR3 amino acids: CATADRTWNEQFF. Partial CDR3 DNA: TGTGCCACCGCCGACAGGACTTGGAATGAG.

About this clone: The read ends 3 residues before the CDR3 terminus; that terminus is restored from the germline J gene. The V and J genes are TRBV20-1 and TRBJ1-1, with a tentative D call TRBD1 (6 bases). The germline gives CDR1 DFQATT, CDR2 SNEGSKA (reference sequence). This CDR3 comprises 14 residues. Trimming cost V 4 bases and J 4 bases, with 16 bases left between them. The CDR3 is CSATEGGGGTEAFF. The covered CDR3 bases are TGCAGTGCTACCGAGGGAGGGGGAGGCACTGAA.

A note on this clone: Read sequence stops 3 residues before the CDR3 end, and the germline J gene provides the missing end. The V gene is TRBV29-1, the J gene TRBJ1-2, with 7 bases aligning to TRBD1. The CDR3 length is 11 residues. In germline, CDR1 is SQVTM, CDR2 ANQGSEA. Here the CDR3 reads CSVRQGEGYTF. The CDR3 bases that were read are TGCAGCGTTCGACAGGGTGAGGGC.

To note about this clone: Read data end 3 residues before the CDR3 end; the end is taken from the germline J gene. The rearrangement uses TRBV6-1 and TRBJ2-7, with D perhaps TRBD2 (6 bases). Per the germline V gene, CDR1 is MNHNS and CDR2 is SASEGT. The ends were cut back, 3 bases at V and 3 bases at J, with 15 bases in the middle. This CDR3 spans 15 amino acids. Incomplete CDR3 DNA: TGTGCCAGCAGTGACCTGGGACTGCCTCTCTACGAG. Translation gives CASSDLGLPLYE. The full CDR3 is CASSDLGLPLYEQYF.

A note on this clone: Read coverage stops 3 residues before the CDR3 terminus; the germline J gene supplies the remainder. V usage is TRBV6-1 and J usage is TRBJ1-2, with 10 bases aligning to TRBD1. V gave up 2 bases and J gave up 4 bases; unmatched junction bases: 7. Per the germline V gene, CDR1 is MNHNS and CDR2 is SASEGT. The CDR3 is 16 amino acids. The CDR3 DNA, read in part, is TGTGCCAGCAGTGAACCGGGACAGGGGCTAGGCTATGGC. Residues: CASSEPGQGLGYG. The whole CDR3 is CASSEPGQGLGYGYTF.

Turning to this clone: The sequence runs out 3 residues before the end of the CDR3; the remainder is reconstructed from the germline J gene. This chain uses TRBV7-9 with TRBJ2-4; tentative D call: TRBD1 (7 bases). This CDR3 spans 15 amino acids. Germline assignment: CDR1 SEHNR and CDR2 FQNEAQ (reference sequence). Partial CDR3 DNA: TGTGCCAGCACCGGAGGGGACAGTGCCTCCTATGGT. The encoded protein is CASTGGDSASYG. The full CDR3 protein reads CASTGGDSASYGQYF. Using reference TRBV7-9 and TRBJ2-4 for the parts outside the CDR3, the full variable domain is DTGVSQNPRHKITKRGQNVTFRCDPISEHNRLYWYRQTLGQGPEFLTYFQNEAQLEKSRLLSDRFSAERPKGSFSTLEIQRTEQGDSAMYLCASTGGDSASYGQYFGAGTRLSVL.

Regarding this clone: The read gets to within 3 residues of the CDR3 end, and the germline J gene fills in the rest. The gene calls are TRBV18 and TRBJ2-3; D is unresolved. Germline loops: CDR1 KGHSH, CDR2 LQKENI. The CDR3 is 13 residues long. The CDR3 loop reads CASSPGSKETQYF. Partial CDR3 DNA: TGTGCCAGCTCACCAGGCTCAAAAGAGACG.

To note about this clone: The read finishes 3 residues shy of the CDR3 end, and the germline J gene is used to complete it. V gene TRBV5-1 combines with J gene TRBJ2-1; 10 positions agree with TRBD2. The CDR3 has 15 amino acids. Trimming cost V 2 bases and J 8 bases; bases outside gene matches: 7. Germline CDR1 and CDR2: SGHRS and YFSETQ. CDR3 in amino acids: CASSFPSSGSDEQFF. The sequenced CDR3 bases are TGCGCCAGCAGCTTCCCCTCTAGCGGGAGCGATGAG.

A remark on this clone: The read ends 3 residues shy of where the CDR3 ends; the end is completed using the germline J gene. The J gene is TRBJ1-2, the V gene TRBV11-3; the match to TRBD1 covers 8 bases. V was clipped by 6 bases and J by 3 bases; unmatched bases: 6. Germline CDR1 SGHNT, CDR2 YENEEA. The CDR3 length is 14 residues. Incomplete CDR3 DNA: TGTGCCAGCAGACAGACAGGGGTGGACTATGGC. Protein: CASRQTGVDYG. The whole CDR3 reads CASRQTGVDYGYTF.

Note on this clone: Read sequence stops 3 residues before the CDR3 end, and the germline J gene provides the missing end. This rearrangement joins TRBV5-5 to TRBJ2-1, with 9 bases fitting TRBD1. CDR3 length: 15 amino acids. Germline CDR1 SGHKS, CDR2 YYEKEE (reference sequence). The ends lost 1 base at V and 2 bases at J; junction bases unmatched: 1. The CDR3 sequence: CASSLTGGTYNEQFF. The covered CDR3 bases are TGTGCCAGCAGCTTGACAGGGGGCACCTACAATGAG.

In regard to this clone: The missing CDR3 end, 3 residues past where the read stops, is filled in from the germline J gene. The chain couples TRBV2 to TRBJ1-5; tentatively, D is TRBD1 (6 bases). Germline values: CDR1 SNHLY, CDR2 FYNNEI. The CDR3 consists of 16 residues. Trimming cost V 4 bases and J 6 bases, with 19 bases left between them. The DNA read from the CDR3 is TGTGCCAGCAGTGGGGAAGACCCCAGGGGAGGTCAGCCC. Its translation: CASSGEDPRGGQP. From start to end, the CDR3 is CASSGEDPRGGQPQHF.

Comments on this clone: Read coverage stops 3 residues before the CDR3 terminus; the germline J gene supplies the remainder. The chain employs TRBV30 and TRBJ1-1; D remains ambiguous. The CDR3 spans 12 residues. Trimming pared 4 bases from V and 5 bases from J, leaving 11 bases between. Per germline, CDR1 GTSNPN and CDR2 SVGIG (reference sequence). Here the CDR3 reads CAWTPSRTEAFF. The covered CDR3 bases are TGTGCCTGGACCCCCAGCAGGACTGAA.

Comment on this clone: The read ends 3 residues before the CDR3 terminus; that terminus is restored from the germline J gene. The chain links TRBV20-1 to TRBJ2-1; tentative D call: TRBD1 (6 bases). V lost 3 bases and J 4 bases, leaving 10 bases between the germline ends. CDR1 is DFQATT and CDR2 is SNEGSKA in the germline V gene (reference sequence). This CDR3 region has 13 residues. CDR3 DNA, as far as it was read: TGCAGTGCTAGCCGGGACACTTACAATGAG. Translating it yields CSASRDTYNE. The whole CDR3 reads CSASRDTYNEQFF.

This clone counts as medium-sized by frequency. Read sequence stops 3 residues before the CDR3 end, and the germline J gene provides the missing end. The chain carries TRBV11-2 and TRBJ1-6; D ambiguous. The ends were cut back, 1 base at V and 10 bases at J, with 14 bases in the middle. Germline CDR1 SGHAT, CDR2 FQNNGV. The CDR3 runs to 15 residues. The CDR3 is CASSLGRHVLSPLHF. The covered CDR3 bases are TGTGCCAGCAGCTTAGGAAGACATGTCCTGTCACCC.

A remark on this clone: The read stops 3 residues short of the end of the CDR3; the missing end is completed from the germline J gene. This chain links TRBV7-9 with TRBJ1-1, with 8 bases fitting TRBD1. Germline loops: CDR1 SEHNR, CDR2 FQNEAQ (reference sequence). J lost 4 bases, V lost 5 bases, and 9 bases had no gene match. This CDR3 contains 15 residues. The CDR3 sequence is CASSPQGQAVTEAFF. The sequenced CDR3 bases are TGTGCCAGCAGCCCGCAGGGACAGGCCGTCACTGAA.